This entry features one T cell receptor (beta chain) sequence. These data belong to a study of blood T cell repertoires in COVID-19. In the authors' methods: Estimates of nucleated cell counts were drawn from the amplification of reference gene primers. Data came from immunoSEQ multiplex PCR; TCRdb stores just in-frame clones and leaves some out. The V and J calls and clone size are taken from that table; D and trimming were inferred from the DNA. The data show 130,000 to 150,000 clones, roughly 85% seen once. In Seattle, patients joined the study during active infection and were tracked longitudinally. Trimming removed 4 bases from V and 1 base from J, with 22 bases in between. There are 18 residues in the CDR3. Per the germline V gene, CDR1 is LGHDT and CDR2 is YNNKEL (reference sequence).

The sequence was obtained from a woman between 55 and 75 years old with COVID-19, enrolled during active disease. The sequenced material came from peripheral blood. The rearrangement joins TRBV3-1 (or the pseudogene TRBV3-2) to TRBJ1-1, with D possibly matching TRBD1 (5 bases). CDR3 DNA: TGTGCCAGCAGCCCATCTGTGGGGGGAGGGATAGGGAACACTGAAGCTTTCTTT. This sequence encodes CASSPSVGGGIGNTEAFF.